The sequence of this TCR beta chain was determined in a study of OX40 agonist ivuxolimab in advanced cancers. Study as a whole: At doses from 0.01 to 10 mg/kg, patients were given intravenous ivuxolimab every 2 weeks. Prior checkpoint blockade (anti-PD-1, anti-PD-L1 or anti-CTLA-4) was permitted; about 40% had it. Study results and limitations: Fewer expanded clones were found on average in CD4+ than in CD8+ T cells.

Excluded were patients having autoimmune disease history or systemic immunosuppression. Generated by immunoSEQ multiplex PCR, the TCRdb table keeps only in-frame clones and is missing some. This sample has about 61,000 clones; approximately 81% occur once, and the top ten carry roughly 0.53%. The CDR3 has 15 residues. The germline V gene has CDR1 SGHTS and CDR2 YDEGEE. Deletions cut 0 bases from V and 0 bases from J, with 7 bases between. Regarding this clone: Its antigen remains unknown.

This receptor was identified in an adult with an advanced solid tumor such as melanoma, head and neck, liver or kidney cancer. J is TRBJ1-3 and V is TRBV5-8; no clear D gene. The material was CD4+ or CD8+ T cells sorted from blood, obtained in a trial of the OX40 agonist ivuxolimab. CDR3 in DNA: TGTGCCAGCAGCTTGGCGGCATTCTCTGGAAACACCATATATTTT. Protein product: CASSLAAFSGNTIYF.